This record concerns one TCR beta chain sequence. Its antigen is still unknown. The data are from a study of CD8 T cells in ankylosing spondylitis. Study-level findings and limits: Disease-linked clones, CD8+, were relatively rare in peripheral blood. A TCR beta motif of eight highly homologous variants appeared characteristic of ankylosing spondylitis blood. Some of these motif variants have turned up before, in reports on reactive arthritis synovial fluid and blood.

Generation of TCR beta libraries employed quantitative 5'-RACE incorporating molecular barcodes. TCRdb re-analysed the 5' RACE reads in MiXCR, keeping a single row per CDR3 protein. The sample lists 100,000 to 150,000 distinct CDR3 sequences, roughly 15% seen once, with just under 3% in the top ten. Germline V gene sequence: CDR1 SGHRS, CDR2 YFSETQ. V gave up 2 bases and J gave up 7 bases, with 12 bases separating them. CDR3 length equals 13 residues. This clonotype originated in a female donor with ankylosing spondylitis or in good health (not recorded which). Sequencing was carried out using blood, either unsorted or a sorted T cell fraction (not recorded which). The chain employs TRBV5-1 and TRBJ2-5; D might be TRBD1 (6 bases). The CDR3 loop is CASSFTGLGTQYF. The CDR3 DNA reads TGCGCCAGCAGCTTTACAGGGCTCGGGACCCAGTACTTC.